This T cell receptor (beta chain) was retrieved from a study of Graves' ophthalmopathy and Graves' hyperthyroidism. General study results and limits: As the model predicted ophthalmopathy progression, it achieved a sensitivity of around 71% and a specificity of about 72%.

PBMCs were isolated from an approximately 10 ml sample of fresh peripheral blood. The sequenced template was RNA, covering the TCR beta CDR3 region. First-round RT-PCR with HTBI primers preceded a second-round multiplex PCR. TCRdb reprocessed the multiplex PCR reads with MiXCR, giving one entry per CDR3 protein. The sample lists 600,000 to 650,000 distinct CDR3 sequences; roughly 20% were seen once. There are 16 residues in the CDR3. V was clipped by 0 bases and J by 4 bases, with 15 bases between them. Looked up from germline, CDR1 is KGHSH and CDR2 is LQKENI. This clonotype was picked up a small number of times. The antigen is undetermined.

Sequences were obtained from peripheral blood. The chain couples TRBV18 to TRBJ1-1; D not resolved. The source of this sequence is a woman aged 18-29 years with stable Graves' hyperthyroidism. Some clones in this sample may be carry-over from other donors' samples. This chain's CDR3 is CASSPPIGLSGTEAFF. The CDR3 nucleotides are TGTGCCAGCTCACCACCAATCGGCCTCTCGGGCACTGAAGCTTTCTTT. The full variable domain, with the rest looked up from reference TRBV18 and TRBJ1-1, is NAGVMQNPRHLVRRRGQEARLRCSPMKGHSHVYWYRQLPEEGLKFMVYLQKENIIDESGMPKERFSAEFPKEGPSILRIQQVVRGDSAAYFCASSPPIGLSGTEAFFGQGTRLTVV.